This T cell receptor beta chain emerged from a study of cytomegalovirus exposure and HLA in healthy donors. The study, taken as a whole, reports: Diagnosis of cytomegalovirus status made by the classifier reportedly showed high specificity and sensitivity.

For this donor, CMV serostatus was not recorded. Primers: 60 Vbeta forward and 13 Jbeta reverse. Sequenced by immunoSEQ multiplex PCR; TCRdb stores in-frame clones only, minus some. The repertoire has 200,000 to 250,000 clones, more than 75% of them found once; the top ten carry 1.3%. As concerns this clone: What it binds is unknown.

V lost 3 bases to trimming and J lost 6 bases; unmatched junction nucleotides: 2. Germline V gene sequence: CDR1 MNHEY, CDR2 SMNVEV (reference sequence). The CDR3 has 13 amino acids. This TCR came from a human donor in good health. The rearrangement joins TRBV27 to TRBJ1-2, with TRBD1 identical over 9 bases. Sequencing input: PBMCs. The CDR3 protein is CASSFYRGHGYTF. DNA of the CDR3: TGTGCCAGCAGTTTTTACAGGGGGCATGGCTACACCTTC.